One and the same sample provided the 12 T cell receptor beta chains below, sequenced in a study of T cells in Graves' hyperthyroidism and ophthalmopathy. It was RNA transcripts that yielded the amplified TCR beta CDR3 regions. A set of HTBI primers served as the primers for a first-round RT-PCR of the TCR CDR3. TCRdb re-called the multiplex PCR reads through MiXCR, storing one row per CDR3 protein. The table has 450,000 to 600,000 distinct CDR3 sequences, approximately 20% seen once; the top ten hold 45% to 50%. Sequencing was carried out using blood. Source of these receptors: a man aged 40-50 years with Graves' ophthalmopathy.

In this sample, this clonotype turned up a few times. J is TRBJ2-2 and V is TRBV20-1; 10 bases fit TRBD1. Germline assignment: CDR1 DFQATT and CDR2 SNEGSKA (reference sequence). V shed 4 bases and J 6 bases; nucleotides not matched to a gene: 11. This CDR3 is built from 16 residues. The CDR3 DNA follows: TGCAGTGCTATCCCCTCCGGGACAGGGGCTTCCGGGGAGCTGTTTTTT. Translated, it gives CSAIPSGTGASGELFF.

V and J are TRBV28 and TRBJ1-5; 11 bases fit TRBD1. This CDR3 is 17 amino acids long. CDR1 MDHEN and CDR2 SYDVKM come from the germline V gene. The V gene end was trimmed by 8 bases and the J gene end by 0 bases; junction bases not matched to a gene: 9. DNA of the CDR3: TGTGCCAGCGGGGGACAGGGGGACCGGTATAGCAATCAGCCCCAGCATTTT. Translating it yields CASGGQGDRYSNQPQHF.

The chain recombines TRBV5-1 with TRBJ1-1; D gene uncertain. The germline V and J ends were trimmed by 4 bases and 2 bases, with 12 bases remaining between them. The germline CDR1 and CDR2 sequences are SGHRS and YFSETQ. There are 14 residues in the CDR3. CDR3 in amino acids: CASSPSLRNTEAFF. CDR3 sequence (DNA): TGCGCCAGCAGCCCAAGTCTACGTAACACTGAAGCTTTCTTT.

This clonotype has ten or more counts. This chain connects TRBV28 to TRBJ2-7; no clear D. The CDR3 extends over 13 amino acids. The V gene's germline CDR1 is MDHEN and CDR2 SYDVKM. Trimming pared 4 bases from V and 3 bases from J, leaving 10 bases between. The CDR3 sequence is CASSYGSDYEQYF. DNA for the CDR3: TGTGCCAGCAGTTACGGCAGCGACTACGAGCAGTACTTC.

This clonotype was counted only a few times. V and J are TRBV5-6 and TRBJ2-3; D is tentatively TRBD1 or TRBD2 (5 bases each). The CDR3 loop spans 14 amino acids. Trimming removed 1 base from V and 2 bases from J, with 8 bases in between. Germline values: CDR1 SGHDT, CDR2 YYEEEE. The CDR3 protein is CASSLQGPTDTQYF. Here the CDR3 DNA reads TGTGCCAGCAGCTTGCAGGGACCCACAGATACGCAGTATTTT.

The V call is TRBV3-1, the J call TRBJ1-5, with 11 bases matching TRBD1. CDR1 is LGHDT, CDR2 YNNKEL, per germline (reference sequence). V was clipped by 1 base and J by 7 bases; unmatched bases: 3. The CDR3 has 15 amino acids. This CDR3 reads CASSQGDRGWQPQHF. The CDR3 DNA is TGTGCCAGCAGCCAAGGGGACAGGGGGTGGCAGCCCCAGCATTTT.

This clonotype was seen a handful of times. V and J are TRBV20-1 and TRBJ2-5; tentatively, D is TRBD2 (5 bases). The germline V and J ends were trimmed by 3 bases and 5 bases, with 19 bases remaining between them. The CDR3 is 15 amino acids. Germline CDR1 DFQATT, CDR2 SNEGSKA (reference sequence). The CDR3 protein is CSASFQRRRDETQYF. The DNA for the CDR3 is TGCAGTGCTAGTTTCCAGCGCCGACGGGATGAGACCCAGTACTTC.

The V call is TRBV4-2, the J call TRBJ1-3; D possibly corresponds to TRBD1 (5 bases). Trimming pared 0 bases from V and 0 bases from J, leaving 15 bases between. The length of the CDR3 is 18 residues. Per germline, CDR1 LGHNA and CDR2 YNFKEQ. The CDR3 DNA follows: TGTGCCAGCAGCCAAGATCCGGCTAGACAGAGCTCTGGAAACACCATATATTTT. It yields the protein CASSQDPARQSSGNTIYF.

J is TRBJ1-2 and V is TRBV5-4; 9 bases are shared with TRBD1. With 5 bases clipped from V and 3 bases from J, the junction kept 5 bases outside the gene matches. CDR3 length: 14 amino acids. In germline, CDR1 is SGHNT, CDR2 YYREEE (reference sequence). CDR3 residues: CASRTTGGDYGYTF. For the CDR3, the DNA is TGTGCCAGCAGGACCACAGGGGGCGACTATGGCTACACCTTC.

About this clonotype: A much more abundant neighbour one base away suggests this may be a read error. J is TRBJ1-5 and V is TRBV6-1, with D hard to call. With 2 bases removed from V and 0 bases from J, the gap between germline ends came to 8 bases. CDR1 is MNHNS, CDR2 SASEGT, per germline. CDR3 length: 15 amino acids. The CDR3 nucleotides are TGTGCCAGCAGTGAATACAGTTATAGCAATCAGCCCCAGCATTTT. This encodes CASSEYSYSNQPQHF.

J is TRBJ2-1 and V is TRBV20-1, with 9 bases fitting TRBD2. Germline trimming cut 0 bases from V and 4 bases from J; bases unmatched to any gene: 7. There are 16 residues in the CDR3. Per the germline V gene, CDR1 is DFQATT and CDR2 is SNEGSKA (reference sequence). For the CDR3, the DNA is TGCAGTGCTAGAGATAAGACTAGCGGACTTTACAATGAGCAGTTCTTC. Translation: CSARDKTSGLYNEQFF.

This clonotype was counted many times. The chain has TRBV20-1 and TRBJ2-7; D not certain. The CDR3 length is 15 residues. Trimming left V 1 base short and J 5 bases short, with 18 bases between. In germline, CDR1 is DFQATT, CDR2 SNEGSKA (reference sequence). This chain's CDR3 is CSARVSRTPVDEQYF. For the CDR3, the DNA is TGCAGTGCTAGAGTTTCCCGGACCCCGGTCGACGAGCAGTACTTC.